This section outlines one T cell receptor beta chain sequence together with its context. The antigen is undetermined. Germline CDR1 is SGHRS and CDR2 is YFSETQ. The CDR3 runs 16 residues. Trimming removed 0 bases from V and 6 bases from J, with 18 bases in between. Sequenced by immunoSEQ multiplex PCR; TCRdb stores in-frame clones only, minus some. Of 75,000 to 90,000 clones in the sample, roughly 90% were seen once. The data originate from a study of OX40 agonist ivuxolimab in advanced cancers. Overall study results and limits: Compared with CD4+, CD8+ T cells on average had more expanded clones. Partial responders at 0.1-3.0 mg/kg showed near-lowest clonal expansion. CD4+ and CD8+ blood T cells expanded clonally by week 6 at 0.1 to 3.0 mg/kg.

The specimen was CD4+ or CD8+ T cells sorted from blood, collected in a trial of the OX40 agonist ivuxolimab. The TCR originated in an adult with an advanced solid tumor such as melanoma, head and neck, liver or kidney cancer. This sequence joins TRBV5-1 and TRBJ1-2; D is undetermined. Written as DNA, the CDR3 is TGCGCCAGCAGCTTGGGGGTGTTAAGAGTTATTGATGGCTACACCTTC. Translation: CASSLGVLRVIDGYTF. The full variable domain, its missing parts supplied by reference TRBV5-1 and TRBJ1-2, is KAGVTQTPRYLIKTRGQQVTLSCSPISGHRSVSWYQQTPGQGLQFLFEYFSETQRNKGNFPGRFSGRQFSNSRSEMNVSTLELGDSALYLCASSLGVLRVIDGYTFGSGTRLTVV.